This passage covers 18 T cell receptor beta chains from one sample sequenced in a study of technical replicates of blood from a handful of donors. Sequenced by immunoSEQ multiplex PCR; TCRdb stores in-frame clones only, minus some. The sample lists about 94,000 clones, 90% to 97% seen once, with about 0.39% in the top ten. What was sequenced was T cells isolated from PBMCs. The receptors come from a human donor in good health.

CDR3 residues: CASCGTGGPEAFF. Here the CDR3 DNA reads TGTGCCAGCTGTGGGACAGGCGGACCTGAAGCTTTCTTT. The V gene is TRBV6-1, the J gene TRBJ1-1; 8 bases agree with TRBD1. CDR1 and CDR2 from the germline V gene are MNHNS and SASEGT. The ends lost 8 bases at V and 6 bases at J; junction bases unmatched: 8. The CDR3 is 13 amino acids.

The V and J genes are TRBV19 and TRBJ1-1; D is perhaps TRBD1 (6 bases). CDR3 size: 15 residues. Trimming pared 5 bases from V and 5 bases from J, leaving 18 bases between. Germline loops: CDR1 LNHDA, CDR2 SQIVND (reference sequence). The CDR3 here is CASSSPPGVQTEAFF. The CDR3 region has the DNA TGTGCCAGTAGTTCCCCTCCAGGGGTTCAAACTGAAGCTTTCTTT.

The chain joins TRBV6-5 to TRBJ1-1; TRBD1 aligns across 7 bases. There are 13 residues in the CDR3. Germline V CDR1 and CDR2: MNHEY, SVGAGI. The ends lost 4 bases at V and 1 base at J; junction bases unmatched: 0. CDR3 residues: CASSWDRNTEAFF. The CDR3 DNA reads TGTGCCAGCAGTTGGGACAGGAACACTGAAGCTTTCTTT.

This clone showed up just once. The chain employs TRBV7-9 and TRBJ1-2; 8 positions match TRBD1. Germline-derived CDR1 and CDR2 are SEHNR and FQNEAQ (reference sequence). The CDR3 runs to 13 residues. Trimming cost V 2 bases and J 4 bases; bases outside gene matches: 0. The CDR3 region is CASSLQGAYGYTF. In nucleotides, the CDR3 is TGTGCCAGCAGCTTACAGGGGGCCTATGGCTACACCTTC.

V usage is TRBV6-6 and J usage is TRBJ2-3; 9 bases line up with TRBD2. Trimming cost V 0 bases and J 3 bases; bases outside gene matches: 4. The V gene's germline CDR1 is MNHNY and CDR2 SVGAGI (reference sequence). This CDR3 is 16 amino acids long. Here the CDR3 reads CASSYSRAGGTDTQYF. CDR3 nucleotide sequence: TGTGCCAGCAGTTACTCGAGGGCGGGAGGGACAGATACGCAGTATTTT.

This chain joins TRBV6-6 and TRBJ1-5; D gene uncertain. Germline V gene lookup returns CDR1 MNHNY and CDR2 SVGAGI (reference sequence). CDR3 length equals 13 residues. V lost 6 bases, J lost 5 bases, and 11 bases lay in between. CDR3 DNA sequence: TGTGCCAGCAGAACAAACATCGATCAGCCCCAGCATTTT. This gives the protein CASRTNIDQPQHF.

V and J are TRBV7-2 and TRBJ1-2, with D hard to call. Germline values: CDR1 SGHTA, CDR2 FQGNSA. The length of the CDR3 is 15 residues. V shed 1 base and J shed 3 bases, with 12 bases lying between them. This CDR3 is CASSLEGRADYGYTF. The CDR3 bases are TGTGCCAGCAGCTTAGAAGGGAGAGCAGACTATGGCTACACCTTC.

This clone was counted once. The CDR3 sequence: CASGWDREINEQFF. CDR3 bases: TGTGCCAGTGGTTGGGACAGGGAGATCAATGAGCAGTTCTTC. The chain combines TRBV19 with TRBJ2-1; 9 nucleotides line up with TRBD1. V shed 8 bases and J 6 bases; nucleotides not matched to a gene: 8. Germline CDR1 is LNHDA and CDR2 is SQIVND (reference sequence). The CDR3 runs 14 residues.

The V gene is TRBV27, the J gene TRBJ2-1; TRBD1 aligns across 9 bases. Germline V CDR1 and CDR2: MNHEY, SMNVEV (reference sequence). Trimming cost V 8 bases and J 2 bases; bases outside gene matches: 10. This CDR3 comprises 16 residues. The CDR3 DNA reads as TGTGCCAGCTGTCTATTCACAGGGGGCGCCTACAATGAGCAGTTCTTC. This translates into CASCLFTGGAYNEQFF.

This clone was seen just once. Other DNA sequences within the sample encode an identical CDR3. The rearrangement links TRBV27 to TRBJ2-1; D is unclear. V shed 3 bases and J shed 0 bases, with 3 bases lying between them. Germline CDR1 and CDR2: MNHEY and SMNVEV (reference sequence). The CDR3 is made up of 13 amino acids. The CDR3 sequence is CASSFSSYNEQFF. CDR3 DNA: TGTGCCAGCAGTTTTAGCTCCTACAATGAGCAGTTCTTC.

J is TRBJ2-3 and V is TRBV14; 14 bases align to TRBD2. Unmatched junction bases numbered 11, after V lost 4 bases and J lost 2 bases. The germline V gene encodes CDR1 SGHDN and CDR2 FVKESK. The CDR3 has 19 residues. CDR3 region: CASSPGLAGEGVYTDTQYF. CDR3 DNA: TGTGCCAGCAGCCCGGGACTAGCGGGAGAGGGGGTATACACAGATACGCAGTATTTT.

The chain recombines TRBV27 with TRBJ2-1; 9 bases are shared with TRBD1. Germline lookup yields CDR1 MNHEY and CDR2 SMNVEV (reference sequence). V shed 6 bases and J 1 base; nucleotides not matched to a gene: 4. The CDR3 length is 15 residues. CDR3 DNA sequence: TGTGCCAGCAGCGGGACAGGGATATCCTACAATGAGCAGTTCTTC. The encoded protein is CASSGTGISYNEQFF.

The J gene is TRBJ2-7, the V gene TRBV7-2; a possible D gene is TRBD1 (5 bases). This CDR3 is 13 amino acids long. Trimming stripped 4 bases from V and 2 bases from J, with 9 bases between. Germline values: CDR1 SGHTA, CDR2 FQGNSA. The CDR3 DNA is TGTGCCAGCAGCTCGACAGATGCCTACGAGCAGTACTTC. Protein product: CASSSTDAYEQYF. Full variable domain (missing parts from reference TRBV7-2 and TRBJ2-7): GAGVSQSPSNKVTEKGKDVELRCDPISGHTALYWYRQSLGQGLEFLIYFQGNSAPDKSGLPSDRFSAERTGGSVSTLTIQRTQQEDSAVYLCASSSTDAYEQYFGPGTRLTVT.

The J gene is TRBJ1-2, the V gene TRBV9, with TRBD1 matching 9 bases. V lost 0 bases to trimming and J lost 8 bases; unmatched junction nucleotides: 11. The germline V gene has CDR1 SGDLS and CDR2 YYNGEE. The CDR3 is made up of 16 amino acids. In DNA, the CDR3 is TGTGCCAGCAGCGTAGGGCCGGGACAGGGTCTGAGGGGCTACACCTTC. As protein: CASSVGPGQGLRGYTF.

V usage is TRBV10-3 and J usage is TRBJ2-3, with TRBD1 matching 11 bases. The ends lost 8 bases at V and 4 bases at J; junction bases unmatched: 2. Germline CDR1 reads ENHRY; CDR2 reads SYGVKD. The CDR3 is made up of 13 amino acids. CDR3 sequence: CAIGGQGADTQYF. The CDR3 DNA reads TGTGCCATCGGGGGACAGGGGGCAGATACGCAGTATTTT.

This clone was seen a single time. This chain joins TRBV30 and TRBJ2-3; D not resolved. V lost 2 bases and J lost 4, with 7 bases in between. Germline V lookup: CDR1 GTSNPN, CDR2 SVGIG (reference sequence). The CDR3 has 12 amino acids. The CDR3 DNA sequence: TGTGCCTGGAGTCTTCTGTCAGATACGCAGTATTTT. As protein: CAWSLLSDTQYF.

This rearrangement joins TRBV2 to TRBJ2-1; 9 nucleotides agree with TRBD2. This CDR3 has 14 amino acids. Per germline, CDR1 SNHLY and CDR2 FYNNEI. Trimming removed 5 bases from V and 8 bases from J; junction bases left unmatched: 7. The CDR3 loop is CASSFSGSIDEQFF. CDR3 bases: TGTGCCAGCAGTTTTAGCGGGAGTATAGATGAGCAGTTCTTC.

The chain joins TRBV16 to TRBJ2-1, with a tentative D call TRBD2 (5 bases). V lost 0 bases and J 4 bases, leaving 13 bases between the germline ends. The CDR3 runs to 16 residues. CDR1 is KGHSY, CDR2 FQNENV, per germline. CDR3 loop: CASSQSSGGPYNEQFF. CDR3 DNA sequence: TGTGCCAGCAGCCAATCCTCCGGCGGGCCTTACAATGAGCAGTTCTTC.